The TCR beta chain described here comes from a study of CD8 T cells in Susac syndrome. Blood CD8+ and CD4+ T cells underwent high-throughput TCR beta sequencing. Treatment-naive patients with stable or active relapsing-remitting disease were the multiple sclerosis controls. TEMRA cells were FACS-enriched, with CD8+ and CD4+ T cells isolated negatively. RNA in amounts of roughly 0.45 to 1 ug was reverse transcribed with random hexamers. Coverage of TCR beta CDR3 amplification by immunoSEQ multiplex PCR extended to 54 Vbeta and 13 Jbeta. TCRdb re-analysed the immunoSEQ multiplex PCR reads in MiXCR, keeping a single row per CDR3 protein. The profile shows some 110,000 distinct CDR3 sequences, 85% to 95% of them singletons. Germline lookup yields CDR1 LGHDT and CDR2 YNNKEL (reference sequence). Trimming took off 4 bases at V and 3 bases at J, with 7 bases between the two ends. This CDR3 has 12 amino acids.

The gene calls are TRBV3-1 and TRBJ2-7, with D perhaps matching TRBD1 or TRBD2 (5 bases each). Specimen: CD4+ T cells from PBMCs. This TCR derives from a human donor with multiple sclerosis. The chain's CDR3 is CASSRGIYEQYF. CDR3 coding DNA: TGTGCCAGCAGCCGGGGGATCTACGAGCAGTACTTC.